What follows are 10 T cell receptor beta chains derived from one specimen sequenced in a study of blood T cell repertoires in COVID-19. Only in-frame clones appear in the TCRdb table, and some are missing; sequencing was by immunoSEQ multiplex PCR. The profile covers approximately 330,000 clones, with around 90% appearing a single time and 0.95% to 1.3% taken by the ten largest. Sequenced input: peripheral blood. The receptor set was obtained from a woman aged 40 to 55 with COVID-19, enrolled during active disease.

The chain uses TRBV30 and TRBJ1-2, with unresolved D. Germline V lookup: CDR1 GTSNPN, CDR2 SVGIG (reference sequence). CDR3 length equals 10 residues. V lost 3 bases, J lost 3 bases, and 2 bases lay in between. The DNA for the CDR3 is TGTGCCTGGAGCGACTATGGCTACACCTTC. It codes for CAWSDYGYTF.

V gene TRBV9 combines with J gene TRBJ2-3; 7 bases match TRBD2. The V and J ends lost 9 bases and 5 bases, in that order; junction bases with no gene match: 9. In germline, CDR1 is SGDLS, CDR2 YYNGEE. The CDR3 covers 13 residues. CDR3 in amino acids: CAMEAGRVDTQYF. CDR3 in DNA: TGTGCCATGGAAGCGGGGCGTGTAGATACGCAGTATTTT.

The gene calls are TRBV25-1 and TRBJ2-7, with D unclear. V was cut by 6 bases and J by 2 bases, with 5 bases left in between. The germline V gene has CDR1 MGHDK and CDR2 SYGVNS. This CDR3 has 11 amino acids. In DNA form, the CDR3 reads TGTGCCAGCAGGCGTACCTACGAGCAGTACTTC. Protein sequence: CASRRTYEQYF.

The J gene is TRBJ2-6, the V gene TRBV28; D gene uncertain. V dropped 7 bases and J dropped 2 bases, with 6 bases sitting between them. The germline V gene has CDR1 MDHEN and CDR2 SYDVKM. The CDR3 length is 13 residues. The CDR3 reads CASTVTGANVLTF. Here the CDR3 DNA reads TGTGCCAGCACCGTAACTGGGGCCAACGTCCTGACTTTC.

This sequence joins TRBV4-1 and TRBJ2-7; TRBD2 aligns across 9 bases. The ends lost 0 bases at V and 3 bases at J; junction bases unmatched: 6. Germline loops: CDR1 MGHRA, CDR2 YSYEKL. This CDR3 is 16 amino acids long. This CDR3 reads CASSQDTQAGGYEQYF. The CDR3 DNA reads as TGCGCCAGCAGCCAAGATACGCAAGCGGGAGGCTACGAGCAGTACTTC.

The chain joins TRBV19 to TRBJ1-6, with 7 bases that match TRBD1. Germline CDR1 and CDR2: LNHDA and SQIVND (reference sequence). With 3 bases clipped from V and 6 bases from J, the junction kept 2 bases outside the gene matches. There are 14 residues in the CDR3. The CDR3 protein is CASSITGANSPLHF. DNA of the CDR3: TGTGCCAGTAGTATCACAGGGGCTAATTCACCCCTCCACTTT.

This clone has more than one count but fewer than ten. The genes are TRBV30 and TRBJ1-6, with 7 nucleotides matching TRBD1. The length of the CDR3 is 15 residues. From germline, CDR1 is GTSNPN and CDR2 SVGIG (reference sequence). Germline trimming cut 3 bases from V and 4 bases from J; bases unmatched to any gene: 6. This CDR3 is CAWRVRDRYNSPLHF. DNA of the CDR3: TGTGCCTGGAGGGTCAGGGACAGATATAATTCACCCCTCCACTTT.

A few counts support this clone. V gene TRBV4-1 combines with J gene TRBJ1-5; TRBD1 matches at 7 bases. CDR1 and CDR2 (germline): MGHRA, YSYEKL. This CDR3 has 16 residues. The V segment lost 0 bases and the J segment 3 bases; nucleotides outside the gene matches: 5. The CDR3 region has the DNA TGCGCCAGCAGCCAAGAAGGAGGGGGCGTCAATCAGCCCCAGCATTTT. This encodes CASSQEGGGVNQPQHF.

The V call is TRBV2, the J call TRBJ1-2; TRBD1 aligns across 7 bases. After removal of 3 bases from V and 4 bases from J, the junction contained 2 bases not matched to a gene. The CDR3 runs to 13 residues. Germline CDR1 and CDR2: SNHLY and FYNNEI. The CDR3 protein is CASSEGQFYGYTF. DNA for the CDR3: TGTGCCAGCAGTGAGGGACAGTTCTATGGCTACACCTTC.

CDR3 DNA sequence: TGTGCCAGCAGTCCCCCGGGAAAGGGAGCTTTCTTT. Protein sequence: CASSPPGKGAFF. This sequence joins TRBV28 and TRBJ1-1; no clear D. Between the trimmed V and J ends, which lost 5 bases and 10 bases, there was a span of 14 bases. The germline V gene has CDR1 MDHEN and CDR2 SYDVKM. The CDR3 totals 12 residues.